This TCR beta chain derives from a study of T cell responses to AZD1222 COVID-19 vaccine. Study-wide points: The donors showed a predominance of white British ancestry and of females, with possible underestimation of clonal diversity.

CDR1 is SGHNT and CDR2 is YENEEA in the germline V gene. The CDR3 is 12 residues long. Trimming shortened V by 3 bases and J by 7 bases, and 6 bases separated the two germline ends. Sequencing was performed with immunoSEQ multiplex PCR; in TCRdb, only in-frame clones are kept and a portion is missing. Of 150,000 to 200,000 clones listed, about 87% are singletons. This clone was seen a single time. The antigen is not known. This TCR was sampled from an adult who received the MenACWY meningococcal vaccine as a control. The starting material was peripheral blood, obtained 28 days after the second dose of the MenACWY control vaccine. The chain recombines TRBV11-3 with TRBJ2-2, with unresolved D. The CDR3 DNA reads TGTGCCAGCAGCTTGTATAGCGGGGAGCTGTTTTTT. It specifies CASSLYSGELFF.